The present TCR beta chain was sequenced within a study of ipilimumab plus nivolumab after autologous stem cell transplantation. Turning to the study itself: Median doses per patient: roughly 5 ipilimumab, 7 or 8 nivolumab.

Trimming took 2 bases from V and 1 from J; bases not matched to a gene: 3. The CDR3 totals 17 residues. Germline CDR1 reads MDHEN; CDR2 reads SYDVKM. Repertoires were generated with immunoSEQ multiplex PCR, while TCRdb's copy carries only in-frame clones and drops some. The sample yields tens of thousands of clones, roughly 70% seen once. Patients got ipilimumab 1 mg/kg beginning 14 to 28 days post-transplant. The TCR was taken from a male donor with diffuse large B-cell lymphoma. The chain combines TRBV28 with TRBJ2-2; 11 nucleotides align to TRBD2. Material: PBMCs, obtained in a trial of ipilimumab plus nivolumab as post-transplant consolidation. CDR3 DNA: TGTGCCAGCAGTTTACTAGCGGGGGGAAAGAACACCGGGGAGCTGTTTTTT. As protein: CASSLLAGGKNTGELFF.